This T cell receptor beta chain was obtained from a study of vaccination effects on CD4 cells after COVID-19. Study background: The ViraFEST assay expanded antigen-specific CD4+ T cells with viral peptide pools before sequencing.

Sequencing was performed with immunoSEQ multiplex PCR; in TCRdb, only in-frame clones are kept and a portion is missing. The table has about 47,000 clones, less than 85% seen once; the top ten hold 6% to 7%. As for this clone: Its antigen is currently unknown.

Following a 10-day culture, CD4+ T cells were purified. Two doses of either BNT162b2 or mRNA-1273 were given to each participant. No vaccinee had earlier SARS-CoV-2 infection, and nucleocapsid antibodies were negative. It was on days 3 and 7 that half the medium was replaced with IL-2 medium. The source was CD4+ T cells from PBMCs cultured without peptide, collected after COVID-19 vaccination. This TCR was sampled from a human donor who received a COVID-19 vaccine.

The CDR3 reads CASSLGGRDYEQYF. The CDR3 nucleotides are TGCGCCAGCAGCTTGGGCGGGAGGGATTACGAGCAGTACTTC. The V gene is TRBV5-1, the J gene TRBJ2-7; 9 bases are a match to TRBD2. The length of the CDR3 is 14 residues. V lost 0 bases and J lost 4; bases outside the gene matches: 2. Germline CDR1 reads SGHRS; CDR2 reads YFSETQ.